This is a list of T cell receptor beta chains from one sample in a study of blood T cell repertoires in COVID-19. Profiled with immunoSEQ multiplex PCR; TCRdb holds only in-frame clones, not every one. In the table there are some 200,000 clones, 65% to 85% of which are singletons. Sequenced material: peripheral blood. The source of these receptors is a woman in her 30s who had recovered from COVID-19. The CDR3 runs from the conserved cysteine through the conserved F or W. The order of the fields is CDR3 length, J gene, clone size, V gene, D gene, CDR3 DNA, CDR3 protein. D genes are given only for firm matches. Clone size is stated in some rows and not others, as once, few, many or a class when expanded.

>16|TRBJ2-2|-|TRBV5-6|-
TGTGCCAGCAGCTTGGGACAGGTGACCCTCACCGGGGAGCTGTTTTTT
CASSLGQVTLTGELFF
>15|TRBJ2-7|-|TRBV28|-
TGTGCCAGCAGTTTACCACAGGGTATGGCCTACGAGCAGTACTTC
CASSLPQGMAYEQYF
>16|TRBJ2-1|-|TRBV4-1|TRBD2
TGCGCCAGCAGCCACCCACCCACTAGCGGGAGGAATGAGCAGTTCTTC
CASSHPPTSGRNEQFF
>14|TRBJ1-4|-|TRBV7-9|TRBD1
TGTGCCAGCAGACAGGGGACAACTAATGAAAAACTGTTTTTT
CASRQGTTNEKLFF
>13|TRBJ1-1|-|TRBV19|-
TGTGCCAGTAGTATCAACAGGAACACTGAAGCTTTCTTT
CASSINRNTEAFF
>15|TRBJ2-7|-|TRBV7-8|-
TGTGCCAGCAGCCCTCAGGCGGGCGTCGCCTACGAGCAGTACTTC
CASSPQAGVAYEQYF
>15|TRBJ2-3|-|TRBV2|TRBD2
TGTGCCAGCATGGGGCGCGGGAGGGTCACAGATACGCAGTATTTT
CASMGRGRVTDTQYF
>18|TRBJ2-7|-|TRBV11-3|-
TGTGCCAGCAGCTCCGACTTCAGTTCTAGCGGAGGGGGGAGCGAGCAGTACTTC
CASSSDFSSSGGGSEQYF
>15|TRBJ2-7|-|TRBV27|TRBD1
TGTGCCAGCAGTTCGCCCGGACAGGGGTCCAGGGAGCAGTACTTC
CASSSPGQGSREQYF
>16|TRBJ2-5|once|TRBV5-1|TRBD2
TGCGCCAGCAGCCCGGGGGGAGCGGGAGTGCGTGAGACCCAGTACTTC
CASSPGGAGVRETQYF
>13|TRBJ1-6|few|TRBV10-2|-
TGCGCCAGCAGCCAGGCCCAGGATTCACCCCTCCACTTT
CASSQAQDSPLHF
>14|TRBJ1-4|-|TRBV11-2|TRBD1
TGTGCCAGCAGCATCGGGACAGGGAATGAAAAACTGTTTTTT
CASSIGTGNEKLFF
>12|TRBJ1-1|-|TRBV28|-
TGTGCCAGCAACGCCCTCGGGTCTGAAGCTTTCTTT
CASNALGSEAFF
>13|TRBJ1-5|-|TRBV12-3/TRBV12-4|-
TGTGCCAGCTCTGGATCCAGGAATCAGCCCCAGCATTTT
CASSGSRNQPQHF
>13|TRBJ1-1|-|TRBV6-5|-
TGTGCCAGCAGTTACGCACAGCAAACTGAAGCTTTCTTT
CASSYAQQTEAFF
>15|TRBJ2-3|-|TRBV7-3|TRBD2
TGTGCCAGCAGCTCCGGACTAGCAGGGGCAGATACGCAGTATTTT
CASSSGLAGADTQYF
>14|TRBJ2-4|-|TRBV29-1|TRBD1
TGCAGCGTCCTAGGGGGCCGCGCCAAAAACATTCAGTACTTC
CSVLGGRAKNIQYF
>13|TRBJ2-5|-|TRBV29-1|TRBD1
TGCAGCGTTTCGGACAGGGGGCGAGAGACCCAGTACTTC
CSVSDRGRETQYF